The subject of this entry is one TCR beta chain. Per-sample yields of isolated PBMCs were at least 6.5 million. Primers used in a second PCR of roughly 6 to 11 cycles were a sample-barcoded 5' primer and a J-beta primer mix. TCRdb analysed the 5' RACE reads with MiXCR anew, one entry per CDR3 protein. Among under 2,000,000 distinct CDR3 sequences, 49% were seen once, and the ten largest hold 2.1%. The record originates from a study of blood T cells in healthy people across ages. The sample taken for sequencing was blood. This clonotype was sampled from a woman between 40 and 55 years old in good health.

The CDR3 DNA reads as TGTGCCAGCAGCCCCCCGGCCGGAAATCTTGACGAGCAGTACTTC. Translation gives CASSPPAGNLDEQYF. The rearrangement links TRBV9 to TRBJ2-7; no clear D. The CDR3 sequence is 15 residues long. V was shortened by 4 bases and J by 5 bases, with 19 bases between the two germline ends. The V gene's germline CDR1 is SGDLS and CDR2 YYNGEE.